This entry concerns a single T cell receptor beta chain. As yet, its antigen is unknown. Other DNA sequences of this sample code for an identical CDR3. As to treatment: 15 to 20 received Ad26.COV2.S at low or high dose, single or two shots; about 5 received placebo; per-sample allocation not given. Sampling took place 63 days after the first vaccine or placebo injection. Vaccination used an Ad26 vector expressing Wuhan-strain SARS-CoV-2 spike. The V end was cut by 2 bases, the J end by 5 bases, with 6 bases between. The germline V gene has CDR1 LNHDA and CDR2 SQIVND (reference sequence). The CDR3 is made up of 12 amino acids. Produced via immunoSEQ multiplex PCR; TCRdb's table is partial and in-frame only. The sample contains fewer than 800,000 clones, 70% to 90% of which appear only once. This specimen comes from a study of Ad26.COV2.S vaccination and SARS-CoV-2 variants. Study summary: COV1001, an Ad26.COV2.S trial, supplied this vaccine-arm donor.

Study-wide points: Substantial breadth in spike-specific CD8+ and CD4+ T cell responses was reportedly seen after vaccination. Vaccine and placebo groups showed comparable non-spike TCR breadth.

The receptor was derived from a person between 18 and 65 years old who received the Ad26.COV2.S COVID-19 vaccine or a placebo. Sequences were derived from peripheral blood, sampled in a trial of Ad26.COV2.S vaccine versus placebo. The rearrangement joins TRBV19 to TRBJ1-1, with unresolved D. CDR3 coding DNA: TGTGCCAGTAGTATAAGCGATACTGAAGCTTTCTTT. Amino acids: CASSISDTEAFF.